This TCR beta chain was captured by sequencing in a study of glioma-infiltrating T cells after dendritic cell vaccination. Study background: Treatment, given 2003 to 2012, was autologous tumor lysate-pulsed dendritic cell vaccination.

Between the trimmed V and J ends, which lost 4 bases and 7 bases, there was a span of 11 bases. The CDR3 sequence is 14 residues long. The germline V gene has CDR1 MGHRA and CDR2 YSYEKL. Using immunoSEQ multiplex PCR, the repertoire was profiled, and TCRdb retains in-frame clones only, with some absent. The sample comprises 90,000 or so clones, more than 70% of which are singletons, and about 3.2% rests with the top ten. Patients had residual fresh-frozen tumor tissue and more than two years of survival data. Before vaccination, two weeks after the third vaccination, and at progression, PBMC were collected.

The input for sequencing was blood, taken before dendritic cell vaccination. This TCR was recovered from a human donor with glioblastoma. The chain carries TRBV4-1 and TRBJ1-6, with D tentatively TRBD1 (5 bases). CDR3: CASSPMGGNSPLHF. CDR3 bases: TGCGCCAGCAGCCCGATGGGGGGGAATTCACCCCTCCACTTT.